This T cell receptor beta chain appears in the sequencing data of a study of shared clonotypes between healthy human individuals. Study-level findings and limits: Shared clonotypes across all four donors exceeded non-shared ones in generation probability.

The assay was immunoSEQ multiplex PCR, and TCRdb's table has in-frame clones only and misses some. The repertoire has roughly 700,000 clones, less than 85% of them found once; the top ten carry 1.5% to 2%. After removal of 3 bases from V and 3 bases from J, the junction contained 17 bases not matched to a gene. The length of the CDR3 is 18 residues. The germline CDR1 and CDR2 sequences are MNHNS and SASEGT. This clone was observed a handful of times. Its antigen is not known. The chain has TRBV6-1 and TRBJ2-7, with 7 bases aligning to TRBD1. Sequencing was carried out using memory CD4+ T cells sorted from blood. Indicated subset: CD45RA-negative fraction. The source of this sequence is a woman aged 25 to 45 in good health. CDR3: CASSEALTGAALLYEQYF. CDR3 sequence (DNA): TGTGCCAGCAGTGAGGCCCTAACAGGGGCCGCGCTACTCTACGAGCAGTACTTC.